This TCR beta chain is drawn from a study of cytotoxic CD8 clonotypes in ibrutinib-treated CLL (dated by TCRdb to the early 2020s). About the investigation overall: The cohort was composed of under 12 relapsed/refractory and approximately 16 treatment-naive patients; IGHV unmutated status was identified in roughly 18 patients. Responses were partial in some 24 patients and complete in 2; after median around 72 months follow-up, some 14 stayed in remission and roughly twelve progressed. Samples at response were collected after a median of about 11 months of treatment, with a range of 6 to 36 months. Samples averaged 255,043 productive templates and approximately 100,000 productive rearrangements. Longitudinal samples were available for about 30% of the roughly 86 trial participants. Cryopreserved peripheral blood mononuclear cells were obtained prior to treatment, at the time of response, and at either disease progression or sustained remission. Every sample from remission and from progressive disease was obtained while the patients were still on ibrutinib.

What the time point label conveys for this sample: 24 months on ibrutinib. For TCR beta library preparation, approximately 2 micrograms of genomic DNA were extracted from the cryopreserved PBMCs. Longitudinal blood samples from CLL patients on ibrutinib monotherapy underwent high-throughput TCR beta sequencing. The patients took part in an open-label, single-center phase 2 trial of ibrutinib monotherapy. Overall results and qualifications from the work: Sustained-remission and progressing patients did not have matched sampling times, and lymph node repertoires were not examined. Clonality rose at ibrutinib response, remained stable during sustained remission, and dropped back toward baseline at progression. Public clonotypes were rare and either contracted or stayed stable during treatment, and the rise in clonality at ibrutinib response reflected the expansion of private clonotypes. At baseline, clonality was higher than in age-matched healthy donors and showed a strong correlation with circulating CD8+ T-cell counts.

Each clonotype received, on average, about 10x coverage in deep resolution sequencing performed on a MiSeq, where the target depth lay between 1 in 1 million and 1 in 200,000 T cells. TCR beta libraries were generated with the immunoSEQ hsTCRB Kit. Regarding the original processing steps: ImmunoSEQ Data Assistant and ImmunoSEQ Analyzer were used for data analysis, and V, D and J genes were assigned according to IMGT definitions. Clonality was computed as one minus normalized Shannon entropy of productive rearrangement frequencies, ranging from 0 to 1. Public clonotype analysis was restricted to overrepresented clonotypes comprising at least 0.05% of each patient's repertoire. Repertoires from approximately 12 age-matched healthy donors in immuneACCESS were used as clonality controls. TCRdb re-hosts the immuneACCESS table, in-frame sequences only. Its copies lack some clones; in the studies checked, an unresolved V gene accounts for under half of them, and the cause for the rest is not known. That table supplies the V and J calls and clone size; D and trimming were determined from the DNA. The sample contains some 200,000 clones, about 72% of them found a single time. Clones ranked in the top ten supply roughly an eighth of the sample.

CDR1 and CDR2, per the germline V gene (reference sequence), are GTSNPN and SVGIG. Counted from cysteine to phenylalanine, this CDR3 has 15 amino acids. The entry retains the CDR3 DNA only, 45 bases that are in frame from base 1. Trimming removed 0 bases from V and 3 bases from J; the gene matches leave 3 bases unexplained. In the case of this clone: Its antigen is not yet known. No quality values exist for individual bases; no much larger clone is one base distant.

The rearrangement combines TRBV30 with TRBJ2-3, with 10 junctional bases fitting TRBD2. The clonotype originates from a human donor with chronic lymphocytic leukemia. The specimen comprised PBMCs, sampled after 24 months of ibrutinib treatment. The DNA is TGTGCCTGGAGTGTACTAGCGGGACGGACAGATACGCAGTATTTT. The encoded protein is CAWSVLAGRTDTQYF.